Listed below are T cell receptor beta chains from one sample, sequenced in a study of blood T cell repertoires in COVID-19. Profiled with immunoSEQ multiplex PCR; TCRdb holds only in-frame clones, not every one. The sample shows about 40,000 clones, roughly 83% of them seen only once. Sequenced: peripheral blood. The receptor source for this set is a woman aged 60-75 years with acute or convalescent COVID-19. The CDR3 runs from the conserved cysteine through the conserved F or W. Each record gives: J gene, clone size, D gene, V gene, CDR3 length, CDR3 protein, CDR3 DNA. A D gene is named only where the DNA matches it firmly. The listing skips clone size in some rows; elsewhere it reads once, few, many or a size class.

j_call: TRBJ2-2; clone_size: NA; d_call: NA; v_call: TRBV27; cdr3_length: 13; cdr3_aa: CASSLQGPGELFF; cdr3_nt: TGTGCCAGCAGTCTTCAGGGGCCCGGGGAGCTGTTTTTT
j_call: TRBJ1-3; clone_size: NA; d_call: NA; v_call: TRBV11-2; cdr3_length: 16; cdr3_aa: CASSLARANSGNTIYF; cdr3_nt: TGTGCCAGCAGCTTAGCCAGGGCTAACTCTGGAAACACCATATATTTT
j_call: TRBJ2-1; clone_size: NA; d_call: TRBD1; v_call: TRBV19; cdr3_length: 18; cdr3_aa: CASSIANRGQVSYNEQFF; cdr3_nt: TGTGCCAGTAGTATAGCTAACAGGGGGCAGGTGTCCTACAATGAGCAGTTCTTC
j_call: TRBJ1-1; clone_size: NA; d_call: TRBD1; v_call: TRBV19; cdr3_length: 13; cdr3_aa: CASSSVRGTEAFF; cdr3_nt: TGTGCCAGTAGTAGTGTCAGGGGGACTGAAGCTTTCTTT
j_call: TRBJ2-7; clone_size: NA; d_call: TRBD2; v_call: TRBV2; cdr3_length: 14; cdr3_aa: CASSASSGGYEQYF; cdr3_nt: TGTGCCAGCAGTGCATCTAGCGGGGGGTACGAGCAGTACTTC
j_call: TRBJ2-2; clone_size: few; d_call: TRBD2; v_call: TRBV3-1/TRBV3-2; cdr3_length: 16; cdr3_aa: CASSRGGRQHTGELFF; cdr3_nt: TGTGCCAGCAGCCGCGGCGGGAGGCAGCACACCGGGGAGCTGTTTTTT
j_call: TRBJ2-7; clone_size: NA; d_call: NA; v_call: TRBV10-3; cdr3_length: 14; cdr3_aa: CAISDRDIFYEQYF; cdr3_nt: TGTGCCATCAGTGATCGAGACATTTTCTACGAGCAGTACTTC
j_call: TRBJ2-7; clone_size: NA; d_call: TRBD2; v_call: TRBV7-6; cdr3_length: 19; cdr3_aa: CASSTHGRGSGGQNYEQYF; cdr3_nt: TGTGCCAGCAGCACCCACGGTCGGGGTAGCGGGGGGCAAAATTACGAGCAGTACTTC
j_call: TRBJ2-1; clone_size: NA; d_call: NA; v_call: TRBV7-9; cdr3_length: 16; cdr3_aa: CASSPGQGISYNEQFF; cdr3_nt: TGTGCCAGCAGCCCCGGCCAGGGGATCTCCTACAATGAGCAGTTCTTC
j_call: TRBJ2-7; clone_size: NA; d_call: NA; v_call: TRBV7-9; cdr3_length: 16; cdr3_aa: CASSSTRPTSLYEQYF; cdr3_nt: TGTGCCAGCAGCTCAACGCGCCCAACTAGTTTGTACGAGCAGTACTTC
j_call: TRBJ2-7; clone_size: NA; d_call: NA; v_call: TRBV5-1; cdr3_length: 14; cdr3_aa: CASSGGTGSYEQYF; cdr3_nt: TGCGCCAGCAGCGGCGGGACGGGATCCTACGAGCAGTACTTC
j_call: TRBJ1-4; clone_size: NA; d_call: TRBD1; v_call: TRBV30; cdr3_length: 14; cdr3_aa: CAVRRTGDGEKLFF; cdr3_nt: TGTGCCGTACGTCGGACAGGGGATGGTGAAAAACTGTTTTTT
j_call: TRBJ2-7; clone_size: NA; d_call: TRBD2; v_call: TRBV19; cdr3_length: 16; cdr3_aa: CASSFNNRDGGYEQYF; cdr3_nt: TGTGCCAGTAGTTTCAACAACCGGGACGGGGGGTACGAGCAGTACTTC